The entry below gives a single T cell receptor beta chain sequence along with its context. Only in-frame clones appear in the TCRdb table, and some are missing; sequencing was by immunoSEQ multiplex PCR. Seen here are about 2,200,000 clones, roughly 91% observed once, and the top ten hold 1.5% to 2%. Terminally differentiated effector memory CD45RA+ cells were left out of the naive CD8 fraction, which was CD45RO-negative and positively selected for CCR7. The CDR3 sequence is 15 residues long. From germline, CDR1 is LNHDA and CDR2 SQIVND (reference sequence). The V and J ends lost 8 bases and 6 bases, in that order; junction bases with no gene match: 15. The data originate from a study of shared clonotypes between healthy human individuals.

Sequencing was carried out using naive CD8+ T cells from PBMCs. The receptor was derived from a man aged 18-30 years in good health. Some clones in this sample may be carry-over from other donors' samples. The V call is TRBV19, the J call TRBJ2-7; TRBD1 agrees at 8 bases. The CDR3 region has the DNA TGTGCCAGTTCGTTGTGGCAGGGGGCTGGTACCGAGCAGTACTTC. It translates to CASSLWQGAGTEQYF.